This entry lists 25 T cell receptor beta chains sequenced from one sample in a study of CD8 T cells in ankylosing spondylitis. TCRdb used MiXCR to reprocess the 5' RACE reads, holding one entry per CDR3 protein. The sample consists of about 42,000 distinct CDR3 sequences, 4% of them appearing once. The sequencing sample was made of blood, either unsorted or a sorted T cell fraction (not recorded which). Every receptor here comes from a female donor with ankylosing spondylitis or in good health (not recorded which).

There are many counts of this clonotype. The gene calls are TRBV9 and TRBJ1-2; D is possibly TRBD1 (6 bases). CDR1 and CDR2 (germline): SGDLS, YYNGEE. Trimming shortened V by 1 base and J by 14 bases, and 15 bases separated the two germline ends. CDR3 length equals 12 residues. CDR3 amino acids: CASSVTRGAVTF. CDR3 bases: TGTGCCAGCAGCGTAACCAGGGGTGCTGTGACCTTC.

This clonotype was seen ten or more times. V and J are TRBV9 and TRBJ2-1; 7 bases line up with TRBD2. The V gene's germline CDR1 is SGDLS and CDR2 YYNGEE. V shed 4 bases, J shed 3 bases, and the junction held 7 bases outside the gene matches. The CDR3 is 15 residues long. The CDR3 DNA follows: TGTGCCAGCAGCTCACTCGGCGGGGGCTACAATGAGCAGTTCTTC. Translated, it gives CASSSLGGGYNEQFF.

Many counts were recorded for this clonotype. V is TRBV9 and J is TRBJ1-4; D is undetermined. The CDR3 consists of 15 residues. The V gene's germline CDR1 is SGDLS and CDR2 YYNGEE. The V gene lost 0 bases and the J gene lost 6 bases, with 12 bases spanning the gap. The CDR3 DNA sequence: TGTGCCAGCAGCGTAGCCGGGGTATGGGATGAAAAACTGTTTTTT. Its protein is CASSVAGVWDEKLFF. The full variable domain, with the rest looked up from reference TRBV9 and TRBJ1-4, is DSGVTQTPKHLITATGQRVTLRCSPRSGDLSVYWYQQSLDQGLQFLIQYYNGEERAKGNILERFSAQQFPDLHSELNLSSLELGDSALYFCASSVAGVWDEKLFFGSGTQLSVL.

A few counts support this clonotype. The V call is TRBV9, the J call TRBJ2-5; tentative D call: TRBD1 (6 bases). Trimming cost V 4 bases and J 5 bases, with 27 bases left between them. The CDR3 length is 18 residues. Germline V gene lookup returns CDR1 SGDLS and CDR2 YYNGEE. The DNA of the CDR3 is TGTGCCAGCAGCCCCTCATCGCCCACGAGGGGGTCGGGGGAGACCCAGTACTTC. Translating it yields CASSPSSPTRGSGETQYF.

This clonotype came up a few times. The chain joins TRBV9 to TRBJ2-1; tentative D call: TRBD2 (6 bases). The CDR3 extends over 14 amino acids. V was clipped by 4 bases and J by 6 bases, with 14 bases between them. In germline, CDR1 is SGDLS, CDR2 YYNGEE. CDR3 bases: TGTGCCAGCAGCTGGGGGGAGGCCGGCAATGAGCAGTTCTTC. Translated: CASSWGEAGNEQFF.

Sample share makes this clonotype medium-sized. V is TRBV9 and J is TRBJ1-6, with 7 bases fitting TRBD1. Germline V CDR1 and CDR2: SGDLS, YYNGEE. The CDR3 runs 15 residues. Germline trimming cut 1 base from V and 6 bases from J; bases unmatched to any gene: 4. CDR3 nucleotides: TGTGCCAGCAGCGTATTAGGACAGGCTAATTCACCCCTCCACTTT. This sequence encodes CASSVLGQANSPLHF.

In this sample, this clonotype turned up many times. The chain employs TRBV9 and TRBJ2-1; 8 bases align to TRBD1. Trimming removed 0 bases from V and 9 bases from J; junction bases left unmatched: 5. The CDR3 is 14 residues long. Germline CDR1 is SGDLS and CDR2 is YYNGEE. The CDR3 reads CASSVAGQALEQFF. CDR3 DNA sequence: TGTGCCAGCAGCGTAGCGGGACAGGCCCTTGAGCAGTTCTTC.

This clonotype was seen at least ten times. The CDR3 DNA reads TGTGCCAGCAGCGTAGGACAGGGGACCGCTATTAATGAAAAACTGTTTTTT. Translation gives CASSVGQGTAINEKLFF. The chain links TRBV9 to TRBJ1-4; 8 bases are shared with TRBD1. Germline values: CDR1 SGDLS, CDR2 YYNGEE. The CDR3 spans 17 residues. The J segment lost 4 bases and the V segment lost 0 bases, leaving 8 bases of the junction unmatched. The whole variable domain, remainder taken from reference TRBV9 and TRBJ1-4, is DSGVTQTPKHLITATGQRVTLRCSPRSGDLSVYWYQQSLDQGLQFLIQYYNGEERAKGNILERFSAQQFPDLHSELNLSSLELGDSALYFCASSVGQGTAINEKLFFGSGTQLSVL.

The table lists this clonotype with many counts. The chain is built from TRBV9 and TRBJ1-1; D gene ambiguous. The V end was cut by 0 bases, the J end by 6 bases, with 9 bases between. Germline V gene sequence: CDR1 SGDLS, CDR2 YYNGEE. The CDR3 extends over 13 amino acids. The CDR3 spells CASSVDLGSEAFF. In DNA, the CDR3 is TGTGCCAGCAGCGTAGATCTGGGATCTGAAGCTTTCTTT.

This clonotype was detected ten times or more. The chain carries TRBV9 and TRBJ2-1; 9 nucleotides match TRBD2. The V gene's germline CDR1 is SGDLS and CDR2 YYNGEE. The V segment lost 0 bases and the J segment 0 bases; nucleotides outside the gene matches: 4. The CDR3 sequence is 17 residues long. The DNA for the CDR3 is TGTGCCAGCAGCGTAGACTTGCGGGGGGGCTCCTACAATGAGCAGTTCTTC. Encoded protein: CASSVDLRGGSYNEQFF.

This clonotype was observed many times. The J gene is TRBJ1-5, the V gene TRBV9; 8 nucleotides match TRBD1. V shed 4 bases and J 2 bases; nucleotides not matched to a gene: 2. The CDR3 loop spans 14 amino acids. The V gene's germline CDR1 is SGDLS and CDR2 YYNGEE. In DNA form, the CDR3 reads TGTGCCAGCAGCCTGACAGGGGGCAATCAGCCCCAGCATTTT. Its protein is CASSLTGGNQPQHF.

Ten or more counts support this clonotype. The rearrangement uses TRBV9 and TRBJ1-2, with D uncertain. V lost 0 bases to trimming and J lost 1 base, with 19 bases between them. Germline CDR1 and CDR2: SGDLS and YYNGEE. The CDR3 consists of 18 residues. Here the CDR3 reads CASSVVQDARRGNYGYTF. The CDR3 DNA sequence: TGTGCCAGCAGCGTAGTCCAGGACGCTCGCCGGGGTAACTATGGCTACACCTTC.

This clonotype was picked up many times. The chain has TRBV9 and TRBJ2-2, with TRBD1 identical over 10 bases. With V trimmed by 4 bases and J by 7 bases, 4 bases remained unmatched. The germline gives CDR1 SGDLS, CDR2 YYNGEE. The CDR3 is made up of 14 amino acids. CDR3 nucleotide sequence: TGTGCCAGCAGCAGGGGACAGGGGATCGGGGAGCTGTTTTTT. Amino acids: CASSRGQGIGELFF.

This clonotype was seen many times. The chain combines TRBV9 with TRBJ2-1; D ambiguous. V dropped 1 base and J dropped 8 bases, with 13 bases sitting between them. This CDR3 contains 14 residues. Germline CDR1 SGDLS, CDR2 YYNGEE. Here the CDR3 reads CASSVLEGNDEQFF. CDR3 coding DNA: TGTGCCAGCAGCGTATTAGAAGGCAACGATGAGCAGTTCTTC.

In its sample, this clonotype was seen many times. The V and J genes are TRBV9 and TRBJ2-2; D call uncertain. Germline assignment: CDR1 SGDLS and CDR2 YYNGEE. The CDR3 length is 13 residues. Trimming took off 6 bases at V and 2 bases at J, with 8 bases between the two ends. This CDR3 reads CASTRSNTGELFF. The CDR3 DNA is TGTGCCAGCACAAGAAGTAACACCGGGGAGCTGTTTTTT.

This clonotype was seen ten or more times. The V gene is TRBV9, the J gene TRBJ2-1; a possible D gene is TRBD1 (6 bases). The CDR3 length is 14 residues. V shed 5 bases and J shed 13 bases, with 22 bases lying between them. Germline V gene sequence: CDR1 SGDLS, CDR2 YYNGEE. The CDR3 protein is CASRPNGQTSEQFF. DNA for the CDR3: TGTGCCAGCAGGCCGAATGGACAGACTTCGGAACAGTTCTTC.

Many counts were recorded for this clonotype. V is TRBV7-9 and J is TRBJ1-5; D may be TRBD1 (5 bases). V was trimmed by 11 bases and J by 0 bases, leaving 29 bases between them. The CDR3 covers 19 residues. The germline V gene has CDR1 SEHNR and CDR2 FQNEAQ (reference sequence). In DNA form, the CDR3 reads TGTGCCCAGCCCCCTCGGGAGGGGCCCGGAAACTATAGCAATCAGCCCCAGCATTTT. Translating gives CAQPPREGPGNYSNQPQHF. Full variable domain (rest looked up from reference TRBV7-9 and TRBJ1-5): DTGVSQNPRHKITKRGQNVTFRCDPISEHNRLYWYRQTLGQGPEFLTYFQNEAQLEKSRLLSDRFSAERPKGSFSTLEIQRTEQGDSAMYLCAQPPREGPGNYSNQPQHFGDGTRLSIL.

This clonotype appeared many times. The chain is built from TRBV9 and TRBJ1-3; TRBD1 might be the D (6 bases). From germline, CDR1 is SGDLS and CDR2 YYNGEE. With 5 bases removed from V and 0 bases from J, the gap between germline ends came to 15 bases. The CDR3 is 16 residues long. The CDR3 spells CASSNSGASSGNTIYF. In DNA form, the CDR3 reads TGTGCCAGCAGTAATTCAGGGGCAAGCTCTGGAAACACCATATATTTT.

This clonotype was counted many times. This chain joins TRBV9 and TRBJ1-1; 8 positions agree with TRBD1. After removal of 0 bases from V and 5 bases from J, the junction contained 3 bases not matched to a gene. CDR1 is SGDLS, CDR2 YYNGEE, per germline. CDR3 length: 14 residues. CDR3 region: CASSVGRGQTEAFF. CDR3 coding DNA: TGTGCCAGCAGCGTAGGCAGGGGGCAAACTGAAGCTTTCTTT.

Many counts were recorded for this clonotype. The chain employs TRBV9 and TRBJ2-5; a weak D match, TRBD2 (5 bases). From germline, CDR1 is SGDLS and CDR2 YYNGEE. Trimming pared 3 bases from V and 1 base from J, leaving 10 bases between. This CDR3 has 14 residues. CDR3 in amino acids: CASSEDWSQETQYF. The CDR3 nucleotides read TGTGCCAGCAGCGAGGACTGGAGCCAAGAGACCCAGTACTTC.

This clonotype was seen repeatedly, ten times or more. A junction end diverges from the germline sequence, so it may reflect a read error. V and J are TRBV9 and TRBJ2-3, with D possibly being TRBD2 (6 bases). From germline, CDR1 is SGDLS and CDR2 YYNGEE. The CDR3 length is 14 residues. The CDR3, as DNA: TGTGCCAGCAGCGAGGACTACCTCTTAGATCCGCAGTATTTT. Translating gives CASSEDYLLDPQYF.

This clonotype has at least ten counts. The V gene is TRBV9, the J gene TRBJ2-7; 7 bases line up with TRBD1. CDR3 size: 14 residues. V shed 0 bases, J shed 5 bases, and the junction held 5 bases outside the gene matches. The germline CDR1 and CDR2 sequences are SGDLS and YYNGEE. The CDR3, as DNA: TGTGCCAGCAGCGTAGTACCGACAGGGCACGAGCAGTACTTC. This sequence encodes CASSVVPTGHEQYF.

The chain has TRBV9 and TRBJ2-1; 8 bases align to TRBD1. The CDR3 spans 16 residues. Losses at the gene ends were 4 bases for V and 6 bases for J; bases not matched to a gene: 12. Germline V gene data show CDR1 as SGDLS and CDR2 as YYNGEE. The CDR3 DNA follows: TGTGCCAGCAGCCTAACCGGGACAGGAGAATCCAATGAGCAGTTCTTC. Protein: CASSLTGTGESNEQFF.

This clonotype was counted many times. This chain's CDR3 is CASSSGGYSTDTQYF. For the CDR3, the DNA is TGTGCCAGCAGCAGCGGGGGATATAGCACAGATACGCAGTATTTT. The chain employs TRBV9 and TRBJ2-3; TRBD2 agrees at 8 bases. This CDR3 is 15 amino acids long. Trimming took 4 bases from V and 0 from J; bases not matched to a gene: 4. In germline, CDR1 is SGDLS, CDR2 YYNGEE. Variable domain in full (rest from reference TRBV9 and TRBJ2-3): DSGVTQTPKHLITATGQRVTLRCSPRSGDLSVYWYQQSLDQGLQFLIQYYNGEERAKGNILERFSAQQFPDLHSELNLSSLELGDSALYFCASSSGGYSTDTQYFGPGTRLTVL.

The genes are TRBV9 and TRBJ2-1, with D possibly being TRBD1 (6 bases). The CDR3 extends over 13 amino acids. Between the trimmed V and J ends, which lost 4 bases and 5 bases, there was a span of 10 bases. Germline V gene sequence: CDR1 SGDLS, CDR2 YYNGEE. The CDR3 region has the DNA TGTGCCAGCAGCTTCCGACAGGACAATGAGCAGTTCTTC. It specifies CASSFRQDNEQFF.